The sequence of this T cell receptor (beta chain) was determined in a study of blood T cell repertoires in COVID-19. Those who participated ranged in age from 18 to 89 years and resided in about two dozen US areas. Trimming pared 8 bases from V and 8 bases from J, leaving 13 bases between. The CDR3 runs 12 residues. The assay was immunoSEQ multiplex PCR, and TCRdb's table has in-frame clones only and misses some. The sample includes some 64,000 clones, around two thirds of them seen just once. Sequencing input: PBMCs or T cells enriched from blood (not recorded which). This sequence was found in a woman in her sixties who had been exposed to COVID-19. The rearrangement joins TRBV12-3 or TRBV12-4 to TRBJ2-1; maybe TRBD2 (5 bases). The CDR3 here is CASSGVGDEQFF. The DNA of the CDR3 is TGTGCCAGCTCAGGAGTCGGGGATGAGCAGTTCTTC.